Presented here are 23 T cell receptor beta chains from one specimen sequenced in a study of shared clonotypes between healthy human individuals. The naive CD8 population came from CD45RO-negative cells selected for CCR7, without terminally differentiated effector memory CD45RA+ cells. Sequencing used immunoSEQ multiplex PCR; TCRdb keeps in-frame clones, though not all of them. The sample includes about 2.1 million clones, roughly 95% of them seen just once. Specimen: naive CD8+ T cells from PBMCs. The receptors stem from a young man in good health. Some clones in this sample may be carry-over from other donors' samples.

This sequence joins TRBV30 and TRBJ2-2; no reliable D call. CDR3 length equals 14 residues. Germline CDR1 and CDR2: GTSNPN and SVGIG (reference sequence). The ends were cut back, 1 base at V and 3 bases at J, with 9 bases in the middle. The CDR3 bases are TGTGCCTGGAGTGAGCCTTCCGACACCGGGGAGCTGTTTTTT. Translating gives CAWSEPSDTGELFF.

The chain is built from TRBV6-5 and TRBJ2-4; a possible D gene is TRBD2 (5 bases). The CDR3 contains 15 residues. From germline, CDR1 is MNHEY and CDR2 SVGAGI. Trimming shortened V by 7 bases and J by 5 bases, and 18 bases separated the two germline ends. The CDR3 spells CASTNGADCENIQYF. Here the CDR3 DNA reads TGTGCCAGCACCAATGGAGCGGACTGTGAAAACATTCAGTACTTC.

Worth noting for this clone: An end of the junction does not agree with germline; a read error may underlie this. The chain has TRBV11-2 and TRBJ2-7; 10 bases line up with TRBD1. CDR1 and CDR2 (germline): SGHAT, FQNNGV. This CDR3 is 12 amino acids long. The CDR3 reads CASSLGGTGARF. CDR3 coding DNA: TGTGCCAGCAGCTTAGGGGGGACAGGGGCTCGATTC.

Comments on this clone: The sample has other DNA sequences that encode this CDR3 too. V gene TRBV7-9 combines with J gene TRBJ1-3; D remains unclear. The CDR3 is 12 residues long. Deletions cut 3 bases from V and 6 bases from J, with 6 bases between. Germline V lookup: CDR1 SEHNR, CDR2 FQNEAQ (reference sequence). CDR3 nucleotides: TGTGCCAGCAGCTTCGGGGAAAACACCATATATTTT. Protein sequence: CASSFGENTIYF.

The V gene is TRBV2, the J gene TRBJ2-7; 9 bases fit TRBD1. The CDR3 consists of 15 residues. Germline CDR1 is SNHLY and CDR2 is FYNNEI. Germline trimming cut 7 bases from V and 3 bases from J; bases unmatched to any gene: 10. In DNA form, the CDR3 reads TGTGCCAGCATCCTCAGGACAGGGGCTTTCTACGAGCAGTACTTC. This translates into CASILRTGAFYEQYF. The full variable domain, in which reference TRBV2 and TRBJ2-7 provide the parts outside the CDR3, is EPEVTQTPSHQVTQMGQEVILRCVPISNHLYFYWYRQILGQKVEFLVSFYNNEISEKSEIFDDQFSVERPDGSNFTLKIRSTKLEDSAMYFCASILRTGAFYEQYFGPGTRLTVT.

CDR3 coding DNA: TGTGCCAGTAGTACCGGGAGAACCGGGGATACGCAGTATTTT. Its translation: CASSTGRTGDTQYF. The chain recombines TRBV19 with TRBJ2-3; D is possibly TRBD2 (6 bases). The germline V and J ends were trimmed by 4 bases and 6 bases, with 14 bases remaining between them. The germline V gene has CDR1 LNHDA and CDR2 SQIVND (reference sequence). The CDR3 is 14 residues long.

In DNA form, the CDR3 reads TGTGCCAGCAGTTACAAGGGGGCAGGGTCACCCCTCCACTTT. Amino acid sequence: CASSYKGAGSPLHF. The gene calls are TRBV6-5 and TRBJ1-6, with 7 bases matching TRBD1. This CDR3 has 14 amino acids. The V gene's germline CDR1 is MNHEY and CDR2 SVGAGI. V trimming: 2 bases; J trimming: 10 bases; junction bases outside the gene matches: 5.

The chain is built from TRBV6-5 and TRBJ2-5; D might be TRBD2 (6 bases). TRBJ2-7 matches the DNA end more closely, so the J call is doubtful. In germline, CDR1 is MNHEY, CDR2 SVGAGI. The CDR3 is 14 amino acids. The CDR3 loop is CASSPRDGAYEQYF. In DNA, the CDR3 is TGTGCCAGCAGTCCGCGGGACGGCGCCTACGAGCAGTACTTC.

This clone was detected only once. J is TRBJ2-7 and V is TRBV28; D might be TRBD1 or TRBD2, each matching 7 bases. In germline, CDR1 is MDHEN, CDR2 SYDVKM. V was trimmed by 6 bases and J by 2 bases, leaving 26 bases between them. The CDR3 runs to 18 residues. Written as DNA, the CDR3 is TGTGCCAGCAGCACCGTTGTGGAGGGGGCTAGCGGTGCCTACGAGCAGTACTTC. Residues: CASSTVVEGASGAYEQYF.

This chain joins TRBV4-1 and TRBJ2-7; 9 positions match TRBD1. Germline lookup yields CDR1 MGHRA and CDR2 YSYEKL. This CDR3 is 16 amino acids long. Unmatched junction bases numbered 8, after V lost 4 bases and J lost 1 base. As DNA, the CDR3 is TGCGCCAGCAGCCCGATTTCGGGACAGGGTTCCTACGAGCAGTACTTC. Encoded protein: CASSPISGQGSYEQYF.

The chain combines TRBV5-8 with TRBJ1-1, with 7 bases matching TRBD1. Trimming cost V 4 bases and J 4 bases; bases outside gene matches: 4. CDR1 is SGHTS, CDR2 YDEGEE, per germline. This CDR3 contains 13 residues. The CDR3 region has the DNA TGTGCCAGCAGCCAAAACAGGGGCACTGAAGCTTTCTTT. It specifies CASSQNRGTEAFF.

The V gene is TRBV7-9, the J gene TRBJ2-2, with D uncertain. The ends were cut back, 5 bases at V and 2 bases at J, with 9 bases in the middle. This CDR3 has 14 residues. Germline CDR1 is SEHNR and CDR2 is FQNEAQ (reference sequence). CDR3 loop: CASSPRLNTGELFF. The CDR3 bases are TGTGCCAGCAGCCCCAGACTTAACACCGGGGAGCTGTTTTTT.

The rearrangement links TRBV9 to TRBJ2-1; D call uncertain. In germline, CDR1 is SGDLS, CDR2 YYNGEE. The CDR3 extends over 13 amino acids. Trimming removed 0 bases from V and 6 bases from J, with 7 bases in between. CDR3 loop: CASSVATPNEQFF. CDR3 coding DNA: TGTGCCAGCAGCGTAGCTACACCCAATGAGCAGTTCTTC.

In this sample, this clone turned up a few times. The rearrangement joins TRBV7-6 to TRBJ1-1; 8 bases fit TRBD1. After removal of 5 bases from V and 1 base from J, the junction contained 9 bases not matched to a gene. Germline values: CDR1 SGHVS, CDR2 FNYEAQ. CDR3 size: 16 residues. CDR3 bases: TGTGCCAGCAGCGATCTAATGACAGGGGCGAACACTGAAGCTTTCTTT. Encoded protein: CASSDLMTGANTEAFF.

The rearrangement links TRBV9 to TRBJ2-1, with a possible D match to TRBD1 (6 bases). There are 17 residues in the CDR3. The V end lost 4 bases, the J end lost 5 bases, and 22 bases lay between the germline ends. CDR1 and CDR2 (germline): SGDLS, YYNGEE. The CDR3 protein is CASSSSKTGTTNNEQFF. DNA of the CDR3: TGTGCCAGCAGCTCAAGCAAGACCGGGACAACGAACAATGAGCAGTTCTTC.

This clone was seen only once. Other DNA variants within this sample encode the same CDR3. The chain joins TRBV28 to TRBJ2-7; weak D call: TRBD2 (7 bases). The CDR3 sequence is 14 residues long. Trimming pared 6 bases from V and 4 bases from J, leaving 16 bases between. The germline gives CDR1 MDHEN, CDR2 SYDVKM. CDR3 region: CASRPRGGSYEQYF. The CDR3 coding sequence is TGTGCCAGCAGACCAAGGGGGGGATCGTACGAGCAGTACTTC.

The V call is TRBV9, the J call TRBJ2-7; TRBD1 agrees at 8 bases. CDR1 is SGDLS, CDR2 YYNGEE, per germline. The ends lost 3 bases at V and 5 bases at J; junction bases unmatched: 7. This CDR3 contains 14 residues. CDR3 loop: CASSAVQGANEQYF. CDR3 coding DNA: TGTGCCAGCAGCGCGGTTCAGGGGGCTAACGAGCAGTACTTC.

The chain carries TRBV4-1 and TRBJ2-7, with D unclear. V was pared by 4 bases and J by 5 bases, with 12 bases between. Per the germline V gene, CDR1 is MGHRA and CDR2 is YSYEKL. The CDR3 has 13 amino acids. This chain's CDR3 is CASSPLSRNEQYF. The CDR3 nucleotides read TGCGCCAGCAGCCCTTTATCGCGTAACGAGCAGTACTTC.

This sequence joins TRBV6-5 and TRBJ2-7, with no clear D. V lost 6 bases and J lost 2, with 8 bases in between. This CDR3 comprises 12 residues. Germline V gene lookup returns CDR1 MNHEY and CDR2 SVGAGI. The CDR3 coding sequence is TGTGCCAGCAGGACATCCGCCTACGAGCAGTACTTC. This sequence encodes CASRTSAYEQYF.

This chain joins TRBV27 and TRBJ2-2; D remains ambiguous. This CDR3 has 16 residues. The germline V and J ends were trimmed by 7 bases and 4 bases, with 19 bases remaining between them. CDR1 and CDR2 from the germline V gene are MNHEY and SMNVEV (reference sequence). CDR3 sequence reads: CASTPVLVSGTGELFF. CDR3 DNA sequence: TGTGCCAGCACCCCGGTGCTGGTATCAGGCACCGGGGAGCTGTTTTTT.

This CDR3 reads CASSAGTESPSYNEQFF. CDR3 nucleotides: TGTGCCAGCAGCGCCGGGACAGAGAGCCCCTCCTACAATGAGCAGTTCTTC. This chain connects TRBV7-9 to TRBJ2-1; 7 nucleotides match TRBD1. The CDR3 consists of 17 residues. With 5 bases clipped from V and 0 bases from J, the junction kept 10 bases outside the gene matches. Germline lookup yields CDR1 SEHNR and CDR2 FQNEAQ (reference sequence).

The chain recombines TRBV25-1 with TRBJ2-1; D is possibly TRBD2 (5 bases). Between the trimmed V and J ends, which lost 4 bases and 0 bases, there was a span of 19 bases. CDR1 MGHDK and CDR2 SYGVNS come from the germline V gene. CDR3 length: 18 amino acids. The DNA of the CDR3 is TGTGCCAGCAGTGGATTCGATTCCCTTACTAGCTCCTACAATGAGCAGTTCTTC. Its protein is CASSGFDSLTSSYNEQFF. The variable domain in full, completed from reference TRBV25-1 and TRBJ2-1, reads EADIYQTPRYLVIGTGKKITLECSQTMGHDKMYWYQQDPGMELHLIHYSYGVNSTEKGDLSSESTVSRIRTEHFPLTLESARPSHTSQYLCASSGFDSLTSSYNEQFFGPGTRLTVL.

The V gene is TRBV5-6, the J gene TRBJ2-7; 12 bases fit TRBD2. Trimming cost V 2 bases and J 7 bases; bases outside gene matches: 10. Germline V gene sequence: CDR1 SGHDT, CDR2 YYEEEE. The CDR3 has 16 amino acids. The CDR3, as DNA: TGTGCCAGCAGCTTCCAGACTAGCGGGAGCTTTGGGGAGCAGTACTTC. This gives the protein CASSFQTSGSFGEQYF. Using reference TRBV5-6 and TRBJ2-7 for the parts outside the CDR3, the full variable domain is DAGVTQSPTHLIKTRGQQVTLRCSPKSGHDTVSWYQQALGQGPQFIFQYYEEEERQRGNFPDRFSGHQFPNYSSELNVNALLLGDSALYLCASSFQTSGSFGEQYFGPGTRLTVT.